The entry below gives a single TCR beta chain sequence along with its context. CDR3 length: 16 residues. The ends were cut back, 4 bases at V and 5 bases at J, with 21 bases in the middle. Germline V gene data show CDR1 as MGHRA and CDR2 as YSYEKL. The data are from a study of shared clonotypes between healthy human individuals. Study information: Three plates were used per donor for CD4 naive, three for CD4 memory, two for CD8 naive and one for CD8 memory.

TCRdb's copy holds only in-frame clones and misses some; the assay was immunoSEQ multiplex PCR. The data contain some 2,000,000 clones, roughly 94% of them singletons. J is TRBJ2-7 and V is TRBV4-1; D might be TRBD1 or TRBD2, each matching 6 bases. The source material was naive CD4+ T cells sorted from blood. Subset of the sample: CD45RA+ positively selected. This clonotype was obtained from a man between 18 and 29 years old in good health. CDR3 DNA: TGCGCCAGCAGCCCTAGCACGGGGGCTCTAATCAACGAGCAGTACTTC. As protein: CASSPSTGALINEQYF.